This entry features one TCR beta chain sequence. Its antigen is unidentified. The CDR3 end lies 3 residues beyond the end of the read and is filled in from the germline J gene. Trimming shortened V by 3 bases and J by 1 base, and 4 bases separated the two germline ends. CDR3 length: 12 residues. Germline values: CDR1 ENHRY, CDR2 SYGVKD. This entry comes from a study of T cells in women clearing cervical HPV infection. General study findings and limits: Controls had more TRBV6-7 (approximately 0.15%) than cases (about 0.11%). Cases and controls were distinguished at AUC roughly 0.83 by richness and V genes.

immunoSEQ multiplex PCR used an average of around 1,200 ng genomic DNA. Repertoires were generated with immunoSEQ multiplex PCR, while TCRdb's copy carries only in-frame clones and drops some. The sample totals fewer than 30,000 clones. The sample taken for sequencing was blood buffy coat. This sequence was found in a woman between 18 and 75 years old with a cervical HPV16 infection that either progressed to CIN3+ or cleared (not recorded which). This chain connects TRBV10-3 to TRBJ2-7; D unclear. The sequenced CDR3 bases are TGTGCCATCAGTGACCATTCCTACGAG. Translated, it gives CAISDHSYE. The CDR3 in its entirety is CAISDHSYEQYF.